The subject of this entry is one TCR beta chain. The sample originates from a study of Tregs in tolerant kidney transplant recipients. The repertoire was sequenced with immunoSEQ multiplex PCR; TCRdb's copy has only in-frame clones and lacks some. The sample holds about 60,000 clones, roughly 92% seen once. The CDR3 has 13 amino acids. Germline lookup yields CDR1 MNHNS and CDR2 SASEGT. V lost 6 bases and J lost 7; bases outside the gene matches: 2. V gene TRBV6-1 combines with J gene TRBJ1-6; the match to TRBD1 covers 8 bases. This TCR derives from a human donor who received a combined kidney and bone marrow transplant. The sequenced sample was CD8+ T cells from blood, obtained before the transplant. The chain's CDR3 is CASRQGGNSPLHF. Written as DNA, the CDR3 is TGTGCCAGCAGACAGGGGGGCAATTCACCCCTCCACTTT.